Here is one T cell receptor beta chain with its context. The CDR3 runs to 14 residues. Germline V gene lookup returns CDR1 MDHEN and CDR2 SYDVKM. V gave up 4 bases and J gave up 7 bases, with 13 bases separating them. In the original workflow: By means of reference gene primer amplification, nucleated cell counts were estimated. Produced via immunoSEQ multiplex PCR; TCRdb's table is partial and in-frame only. V and J calls and clone size come straight from that table; D and trimming were deduced from the DNA. In the table there are about 190,000 clones, about 90% of which are singletons. The sample originates from a study of blood T cell repertoires in COVID-19. In the study overall: Some COVID-19 samples were acute and others convalescent; all came from the United States, Italy and Spain. T cells, B-cell-depleted T cells, or PBMCs supplied cDNA or gDNA.

This chain connects TRBV28 to TRBJ1-4; maybe TRBD1 (6 bases). This TCR was sampled from a man aged 18 to 30 with active or convalescent COVID-19. The sample taken for sequencing was peripheral blood. The CDR3 region is CASSSTGLGEKLFF. The CDR3 nucleotides read TGTGCCAGCAGTTCAACAGGGTTAGGTGAAAAACTGTTTTTT.